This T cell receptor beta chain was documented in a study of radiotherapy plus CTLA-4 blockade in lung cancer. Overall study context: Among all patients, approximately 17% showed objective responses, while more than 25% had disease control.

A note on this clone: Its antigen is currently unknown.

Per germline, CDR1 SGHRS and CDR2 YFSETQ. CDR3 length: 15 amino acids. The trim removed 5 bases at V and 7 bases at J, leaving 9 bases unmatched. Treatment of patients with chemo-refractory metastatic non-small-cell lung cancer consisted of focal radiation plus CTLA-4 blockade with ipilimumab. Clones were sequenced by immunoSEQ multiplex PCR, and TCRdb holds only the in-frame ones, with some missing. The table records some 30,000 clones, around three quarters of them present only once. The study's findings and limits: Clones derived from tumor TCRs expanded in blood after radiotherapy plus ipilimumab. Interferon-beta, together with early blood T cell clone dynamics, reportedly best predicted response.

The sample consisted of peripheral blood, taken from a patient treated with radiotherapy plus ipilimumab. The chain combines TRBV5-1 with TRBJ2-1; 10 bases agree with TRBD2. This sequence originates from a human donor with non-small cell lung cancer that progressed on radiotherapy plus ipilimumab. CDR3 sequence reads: CASRMTSGPGNEQFF. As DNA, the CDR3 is TGCGCCAGCAGGATGACTAGCGGGCCTGGGAATGAGCAGTTCTTC. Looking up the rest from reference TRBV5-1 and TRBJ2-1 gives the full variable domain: KAGVTQTPRYLIKTRGQQVTLSCSPISGHRSVSWYQQTPGQGLQFLFEYFSETQRNKGNFPGRFSGRQFSNSRSEMNVSTLELGDSALYLCASRMTSGPGNEQFFGPGTRLTVL.